This is a list of T cell receptor beta chains from one sample in a study of T cell responses to AZD1222 COVID-19 vaccine. Method: immunoSEQ multiplex PCR; TCRdb's copy keeps in-frame clones and lacks some. The table has approximately 130,000 clones, roughly 93% seen once. The sequencing used peripheral blood, collected on day 0 of AZD1222 vaccination. These receptors were obtained from an adult in good health. Each CDR3 is given with its conserved first and last residue. A D gene is named only where the DNA matches it firmly. For some rows the clone size is stated as once, few or many, or as a class when expanded; others skip it.

once	TRBV9	TRBJ2-7	TRBD2	TGTGCCAGCGGGAGGGAAACGTATGAGCAGTACTTC	CASGRETYEQYF
-	TRBV7-2	TRBJ2-7	-	TGTGCCAGCAGCTCCGCCGTCAGTTCCTACGAGCAGTACTTC	CASSSAVSSYEQYF
-	TRBV7-3	TRBJ2-5	TRBD1	TGTGCCAGCAGCTTCCTGGGACAGGGGACCTCAACGACCCAGTACTTC	CASSFLGQGTSTTQYF
-	TRBV6-1	TRBJ1-5	TRBD1	TGTGCCAGCAGTGAAGGGACAGGGGGTGTTCAGCCCCAGCATTTT	CASSEGTGGVQPQHF
-	TRBV20-1	TRBJ1-1	-	TGCAGTGCTAGTATCGCCAGCCCCATGAACACTGAAGCTTTCTTT	CSASIASPMNTEAFF
-	TRBV5-4	TRBJ1-2	TRBD1	TGTGCCAGCAATGGACAGGGGAGTGTGGGCTATGGCTACACCTTC	CASNGQGSVGYGYTF
-	TRBV28	TRBJ2-1	TRBD2	TGTGCCAGCAGTTTAGGCGGGAGGACGGACAATGAGCAGTTCTTC	CASSLGGRTDNEQFF
-	TRBV5-6	TRBJ1-6	-	TGTGCCAGCAGCTTACGGGGGATCAATTCACCCCTCCACTTT	CASSLRGINSPLHF
-	TRBV5-1	TRBJ2-1	-	TGCGCCAGCAGCTGGCATTCCTACAATGAGCAGTTCTTC	CASSWHSYNEQFF
once	TRBV19	TRBJ1-2	TRBD1	TGTGCCAGTAGTAAAGGACAGGCCTATGGCTACACCTTC	CASSKGQAYGYTF
few	TRBV28	TRBJ2-7	TRBD2	TGTGCCAGCAGAACCGGGACTAGCGGTTCCAAGCAGTACTTC	CASRTGTSGSKQYF
-	TRBV10-3	TRBJ1-5	-	TGTGCCATCAGTGATGCGGGACAAAGTAATCAGCCCCAGCATTTT	CAISDAGQSNQPQHF
-	TRBV15	TRBJ2-1	TRBD1	TGTGCCACCAAGAACAGGGGCTCCTACAATGAGCAGTTCTTC	CATKNRGSYNEQFF
-	TRBV5-1	TRBJ2-3	-	TGCGCCAGCAGCTTGTTCCGGGGAACTAGCACAGATACGCAGTATTTT	CASSLFRGTSTDTQYF
-	TRBV10-3	TRBJ1-2	-	TGTGCCATCACCCCGACCGGGCGGGCGGATGGCTACACCTTC	CAITPTGRADGYTF
-	TRBV7-2	TRBJ2-1	-	TGTGCCAGCAGCCCTGAATTGGGACCCCACAATGAGCAGTTCTTC	CASSPELGPHNEQFF
-	TRBV7-3	TRBJ2-6	-	TGTGCCAGCAGCCTAACGGGGGGCGCTGGGGCCAACGTCCTGACTTTC	CASSLTGGAGANVLTF
-	TRBV24-1	TRBJ2-1	TRBD1	TGTGCCACCAGTGATCCCGGGACAGGGAAGTTCTTC	CATSDPGTGKFF
-	TRBV29-1	TRBJ2-3	-	TGCAGCGTTCTCACACAAACAGGGCCGCAGGCAGATACGCAGTATTTT	CSVLTQTGPQADTQYF
-	TRBV24-1	TRBJ1-2	-	TGTGCCACCAGTGATCTGGGCAGGGGCTGGGAAGGCTACACCTTC	CATSDLGRGWEGYTF
-	TRBV5-1	TRBJ2-1	-	TGCGCCAGCAGCTTGGGGGACTCCCCGGGGAATGAGCAGTTCTTC	CASSLGDSPGNEQFF
-	TRBV14	TRBJ2-1	-	TGTGCCAGCAGCCCCCTTGGGGGAATCTCCTACAATGAGCAGTTCTTC	CASSPLGGISYNEQFF
-	TRBV6-5	TRBJ1-1	-	TGTGCCAGCAGTTACGGGGGGCGGAACACTGAAGCTTTCTTT	CASSYGGRNTEAFF
-	TRBV6-6	TRBJ1-2	-	TGTGCCAGCAGTCCTGGCCTTTTCGTGGCTAACTATGGCTACACCTTC	CASSPGLFVANYGYTF
-	TRBV7-9	TRBJ1-5	TRBD1	TGTGCCAGCAGCCAGCAGGGGGCTGGACAGCCCCAGCATTTT	CASSQQGAGQPQHF
-	TRBV19	TRBJ2-3	-	TGTGCCAGTAGTATTAGAGCGGACAGCACAGATACGCAGTATTTT	CASSIRADSTDTQYF
-	TRBV4-1	TRBJ1-4	-	TGCGCCAGCAGCCAATACAGCCGGGGTGGAGAAAAACTGTTTTTT	CASSQYSRGGEKLFF
once	TRBV4-3	TRBJ2-1	TRBD1	TGCGCCAGCAGCCAGACGGTAAGGGGGCATGAGCAGTTCTTC	CASSQTVRGHEQFF
-	TRBV28	TRBJ1-5	TRBD1	TGTGCCAGCAGTACCGACAGGGGTAACAATCAGCCCCAGCATTTT	CASSTDRGNNQPQHF
-	TRBV7-9	TRBJ2-7	-	TGTGCCAGCAGCCCCACCGGGGGGACAGGCGACTCCTACGAGCAGTACTTC	CASSPTGGTGDSYEQYF
-	TRBV2	TRBJ1-2	TRBD1	TGTGCCAGCAGCCCTCAACAGGGGGGGCTTGGCTACACCTTC	CASSPQQGGLGYTF
-	TRBV27	TRBJ1-2	-	TGTGCCAGCAGTTTATTCGGGGGCCCTGGCTACACCTTC	CASSLFGGPGYTF
-	TRBV29-1	TRBJ1-2	TRBD1	TGCAGCGTTTACGGACAGGGGGCGGTTGGCTACACCTTC	CSVYGQGAVGYTF
-	TRBV27	TRBJ2-7	-	TGTGCCAGCCGCGCCCCGGGACGGTCCGAGCAGTACTTC	CASRAPGRSEQYF
-	TRBV21-1	TRBJ2-4	-	TGTGCCAGCAGCAATTCGACAGGGCTAGCCAAAAACATTCAGTACTTC	CASSNSTGLAKNIQYF
-	TRBV7-9	TRBJ1-4	TRBD1	TGTGCCAGCAGCTCCCCACAGGGGACAAATGAAAAACTGTTTTTT	CASSSPQGTNEKLFF